Each of the 7 T cell receptor beta chains below was sequenced from the same sample in a study of blood T cell repertoires in COVID-19. This table comes from immunoSEQ multiplex PCR, and its TCRdb copy is limited to in-frame clones, with some not included. The sample carries some 33,000 clones, about 79% recorded once. The specimen was peripheral blood. All receptors come from a human donor in a cohort sampled during active COVID-19.

This chain uses TRBV27 with TRBJ1-6, with no clear D. The V end was cut by 6 bases, the J end by 0 bases, with 27 bases between. The CDR3 length is 21 residues. Per germline, CDR1 MNHEY and CDR2 SMNVEV (reference sequence). The CDR3 bases are TGTGCCAGCAGGAGATTAACCTGGGCCCCAGGTCATAGCTCCTATAATTCACCCCTCCACTTT. This gives the protein CASRRLTWAPGHSSYNSPLHF.

This chain joins TRBV6-2 or TRBV6-3 and TRBJ1-2; tentatively, D is TRBD1 (6 bases). The germline V gene has CDR1 MNHEY and CDR2 SVGEGT. V lost 6 bases to trimming and J lost 2 bases, with 13 bases between them. The CDR3 is made up of 14 amino acids. The CDR3 reads CASSRPDRNYGYTF. Here the CDR3 DNA reads TGTGCCAGCAGCCGACCCGACAGGAACTATGGCTACACCTTC.

This clone was observed a handful of times. V and J are TRBV5-1 and TRBJ2-3, with a possible D match to TRBD1 (6 bases). This CDR3 has 13 amino acids. V lost 2 bases, J lost 7 bases, and 11 bases lay in between. The germline V gene encodes CDR1 SGHRS and CDR2 YFSETQ. CDR3 in amino acids: CASSFDRSNTQYF. The CDR3 DNA follows: TGCGCCAGCAGCTTTGACAGGTCAAATACGCAGTATTTT.

The chain carries TRBV5-1 and TRBJ2-5; possible D gene TRBD1, 6 bases. The CDR3 consists of 13 residues. Germline-derived CDR1 and CDR2 are SGHRS and YFSETQ. V gave up 5 bases and J gave up 1 base, with 9 bases separating them. CDR3 DNA: TGCGCCAGCAGATCGGACAGCCAAGAGACCCAGTACTTC. Translated: CASRSDSQETQYF.

The gene calls are TRBV18 and TRBJ2-6; D is possibly TRBD1 (6 bases). V gave up 6 bases and J gave up 3 bases, with 12 bases separating them. This CDR3 comprises 15 residues. Germline V CDR1 and CDR2: KGHSH, LQKENI. The CDR3 nucleotides are TGTGCCAGCTCGTCAGGGGTAGGTGGGGCCAACGTCCTGACTTTC. As protein: CASSSGVGGANVLTF.

This rearrangement joins TRBV4-2 to TRBJ2-3; D might be TRBD2 (5 bases). Per germline, CDR1 LGHNA and CDR2 YNFKEQ. The CDR3 extends over 14 amino acids. V lost 2 bases and J lost 7, with 13 bases in between. The CDR3 loop reads CASSQIGLLNTQYF. As DNA, the CDR3 is TGTGCCAGCAGCCAAATCGGACTCCTGAATACGCAGTATTTT.

The V gene is TRBV2, the J gene TRBJ2-3; D not certain. The CDR3 runs 14 residues. In germline, CDR1 is SNHLY, CDR2 FYNNEI. Trimming removed 10 bases from V and 1 base from J, with 15 bases in between. Here the CDR3 DNA reads TGTGCCACCCACGGTGTCGTCCGCACAGATACGCAGTATTTT. Translating it yields CATHGVVRTDTQYF.